These 27 T cell receptor beta chains came from one sample sequenced in a study of cytomegalovirus exposure and HLA in healthy donors. It was with 60 Vbeta and 13 Jbeta primers that the PCR ran. Here immunoSEQ multiplex PCR was the method, and the copy in TCRdb shows in-frame clones only, minus some. The sample lists fewer than 120,000 clones; 65% to 85% were seen once. Source material: PBMCs. Every receptor here comes from a man aged 30 to 45 in good health and CMV-seropositive.

The chain uses TRBV27 and TRBJ1-5; D unclear. Trimming left V 10 bases short and J 4 bases short, with 11 bases between. The germline V gene has CDR1 MNHEY and CDR2 SMNVEV (reference sequence). CDR3 length equals 12 residues. For the CDR3, the DNA is TGTGCCACCGGAGCCGTTAATCAGCCCCAGCATTTT. Translated, it gives CATGAVNQPQHF.

This clone showed up just once. The rearrangement uses TRBV7-8 and TRBJ2-7; TRBD2 matches 8 bases. In germline, CDR1 is SGHVS, CDR2 FQNEAQ. The CDR3 totals 15 residues. V lost 2 bases, J lost 6 bases, and 9 bases stayed unmatched. The CDR3 region is CASSLSDTGGPEQYF. Here the CDR3 DNA reads TGTGCCAGCAGCTTATCGGACACGGGGGGGCCCGAGCAGTACTTC.

This CDR3 is CASGLDNRGNSYNSPLHF. The CDR3 DNA is TGTGCTAGTGGTTTGGATAACAGGGGAAACTCCTATAATTCACCCCTCCACTTT. The chain uses TRBV12-5 and TRBJ1-6; 7 positions agree with TRBD1. The germline V gene has CDR1 LGHNT and CDR2 FRNRAP. V dropped 1 base and J dropped 0; count of bases not matched to a gene: 6. The CDR3 loop spans 18 amino acids.

The chain has TRBV5-6 and TRBJ2-5, with 15 bases aligning to TRBD2. Trimming cost V 5 bases and J 3 bases; bases outside gene matches: 5. CDR1 and CDR2 from the germline V gene are SGHDT and YYEEEE. This CDR3 region has 16 residues. The CDR3 region has the DNA TGTGCCAGCAGGGGACTAGCGGGGGGAAGGAAAGAGACCCAGTACTTC. Translated, it gives CASRGLAGGRKETQYF.

This clone was counted a few times. The chain employs TRBV19 and TRBJ1-1, with D tentatively TRBD1 (5 bases). This CDR3 spans 13 amino acids. V was pared by 3 bases and J by 3 bases, with 8 bases between. The V gene's germline CDR1 is LNHDA and CDR2 SQIVND (reference sequence). CDR3 sequence: CASSIPGYTEAFF. The DNA for the CDR3 is TGTGCCAGTAGTATTCCAGGGTACACTGAAGCTTTCTTT.

This chain uses TRBV19 with TRBJ2-3; the match to TRBD2 covers 9 bases. Germline-derived CDR1 and CDR2 are LNHDA and SQIVND (reference sequence). The ends lost 1 base at V and 1 base at J; junction bases unmatched: 6. The CDR3 consists of 17 residues. CDR3 DNA: TGTGCCAGTAGTATAGCGTCCTGGACTAGCGGCACAGATACGCAGTATTTT. It specifies CASSIASWTSGTDTQYF.

The chain couples TRBV5-6 to TRBJ1-5, with a possible D match to TRBD1 (6 bases). Trimming took 2 bases from V and 5 from J, leaving 8 bases between them. The CDR3 runs to 13 residues. The germline V gene encodes CDR1 SGHDT and CDR2 YYEEEE. The chain's CDR3 is CASSLGGYQPQHF. The CDR3 nucleotides are TGTGCCAGCAGCTTAGGGGGATATCAGCCCCAGCATTTT.

The CDR3 DNA reads TGTGCCAGCAGTTTATACCCCCCCCGCGCAGGGTCGGATTCACCCCTCCACTTT. The encoded protein is CASSLYPPRAGSDSPLHF. The chain carries TRBV27 and TRBJ1-6, with D perhaps TRBD1 (5 bases). Looked up from germline, CDR1 is MNHEY and CDR2 is SMNVEV (reference sequence). The CDR3 totals 18 residues. V was cut by 1 base and J by 8 bases, with 21 bases left in between.

The V call is TRBV2, the J call TRBJ2-5; 10 nucleotides line up with TRBD2. J lost 9 bases, V lost 6 bases, and 13 bases had no gene match. This CDR3 is built from 15 residues. CDR1 SNHLY and CDR2 FYNNEI come from the germline V gene. Written as DNA, the CDR3 is TGTGCCAGCAGGGAATTCCTGGGTAGCGGGGGGCCCCAGTACTTC. Amino acid sequence: CASREFLGSGGPQYF.

The V gene is TRBV5-1, the J gene TRBJ2-3; 7 bases map to TRBD1. The CDR3 length is 14 residues. Unmatched junction bases numbered 10, after V lost 9 bases and J lost 3 bases. Germline CDR1 and CDR2: SGHRS and YFSETQ. The CDR3 sequence is CATNRGPATDTQYF. CDR3 sequence (DNA): TGCGCCACCAACAGGGGTCCCGCAACAGATACGCAGTATTTT.

The chain is built from TRBV19 and TRBJ1-1; D ambiguous. The V gene's germline CDR1 is LNHDA and CDR2 SQIVND (reference sequence). The CDR3 covers 13 residues. V dropped 5 bases and J dropped 2 bases, with 9 bases sitting between them. The CDR3 nucleotides read TGTGCCAGTAGTGTTCAGGTAAACACTGAAGCTTTCTTT. Protein: CASSVQVNTEAFF.

The chain uses TRBV5-4 and TRBJ1-1; D gene ambiguous. Germline values: CDR1 SGHNT, CDR2 YYREEE (reference sequence). V lost 0 bases to trimming and J lost 1 base, with 7 bases between them. The CDR3 covers 14 residues. CDR3 region: CASSLVDKNTEAFF. The DNA of the CDR3 is TGTGCCAGCAGCTTGGTAGACAAGAACACTGAAGCTTTCTTT.

The rearrangement uses TRBV6-5 and TRBJ2-5; D gene unclear. The better agreement between TRBJ2-7 and the DNA end casts doubt on the J call. From germline, CDR1 is MNHEY and CDR2 SVGAGI. This CDR3 is 13 amino acids long. DNA for the CDR3: TGTGCCAGCAGTTACTCGATTAGCTACGAGCAGTACTTC. This translates into CASSYSISYEQYF.

This chain uses TRBV5-8 with TRBJ2-1, with 9 bases matching TRBD1. Germline lookup yields CDR1 SGHTS and CDR2 YDEGEE. Losses at the gene ends were 1 base for V and 10 bases for J; bases not matched to a gene: 0. The CDR3 has 12 amino acids. CDR3 DNA sequence: TGTGCCAGCAGCTTGACAGGGGGCGAGCAGTTCTTC. Protein product: CASSLTGGEQFF. Together with reference TRBV5-8 and TRBJ2-1, the CDR3 gives the full variable domain: EAGVTQSPTHLIKTRGQQATLRCSPISGHTSVYWYQQALGLGLQFLLWYDEGEERNRGNFPPRFSGRQFPNYSSELNVNALELEDSALYLCASSLTGGEQFFGPGTRLTVL.

The chain uses TRBV29-1 and TRBJ2-3, with 11 bases that match TRBD1. Germline trimming cut 4 bases from V and 4 bases from J; bases unmatched to any gene: 13. The CDR3 is made up of 17 amino acids. CDR1 SQVTM and CDR2 ANQGSEA come from the germline V gene. The CDR3 loop is CSVGKALGQGESDTQYF. The CDR3 DNA follows: TGCAGCGTTGGTAAAGCTTTGGGACAGGGGGAGTCAGATACGCAGTATTTT.

The chain has TRBV5-1 and TRBJ2-7; 7 bases match TRBD1. The CDR3 runs to 14 residues. The germline V gene has CDR1 SGHRS and CDR2 YFSETQ. V trimming: 4 bases; J trimming: 7 bases; junction bases outside the gene matches: 11. The CDR3 protein is CASSRGQAVGEQYF. The CDR3 DNA follows: TGCGCCAGCAGCCGAGGACAGGCGGTGGGGGAGCAGTACTTC.

The rearrangement joins TRBV30 to TRBJ2-2; perhaps TRBD2 as D (6 bases). Germline values: CDR1 GTSNPN, CDR2 SVGIG (reference sequence). The CDR3 extends over 13 amino acids. Trimming took off 5 bases at V and 4 bases at J, with 11 bases between the two ends. As DNA, the CDR3 is TGTGCCTGGGCGGGACTCCGCACCGGGGAGCTGTTTTTT. Its protein product is CAWAGLRTGELFF.

The chain has TRBV5-1 and TRBJ2-7; D remains unclear. The CDR3 has 14 amino acids. V was cut by 0 bases and J by 0 bases, with 7 bases left in between. Germline V CDR1 and CDR2: SGHRS, YFSETQ. The CDR3 DNA reads as TGCGCCAGCAGCTTGGTACAGATCTCCTACGAGCAGTACTTC. Residues: CASSLVQISYEQYF. The variable domain in full, completed from reference TRBV5-1 and TRBJ2-7, reads KAGVTQTPRYLIKTRGQQVTLSCSPISGHRSVSWYQQTPGQGLQFLFEYFSETQRNKGNFPGRFSGRQFSNSRSEMNVSTLELGDSALYLCASSLVQISYEQYFGPGTRLTVT.

The CDR3 DNA reads TGTGCCAGCAGTGATAGGGGGCCGGAGACCCAGTACTTC. The encoded protein is CASSDRGPETQYF. This rearrangement joins TRBV25-1 to TRBJ2-5; TRBD1 matches 7 bases. Germline loops: CDR1 MGHDK, CDR2 SYGVNS. The CDR3 is 13 amino acids. Unmatched junction bases numbered 3, after V lost 3 bases and J lost 5 bases.

The chain joins TRBV19 to TRBJ1-1; maybe TRBD1 (6 bases). V was clipped by 3 bases and J by 0 bases, with 8 bases between them. Germline V gene data show CDR1 as LNHDA and CDR2 as SQIVND (reference sequence). This CDR3 is 14 amino acids long. The CDR3 bases are TGTGCCAGTAGTATTCAGGGGATGAACACTGAAGCTTTCTTT. This translates into CASSIQGMNTEAFF.

The chain carries TRBV4-1 and TRBJ1-2; D is unclear. This CDR3 is built from 14 residues. The germline V gene has CDR1 MGHRA and CDR2 YSYEKL. The germline V and J ends were trimmed by 0 bases and 7 bases, with 12 bases remaining between them. CDR3 coding DNA: TGCGCCAGCAGCCAAGATCGCACTAGAGTTGGCTACACCTTC. Protein product: CASSQDRTRVGYTF.

The V and J genes are TRBV18 and TRBJ2-2; 7 nucleotides line up with TRBD1. With 5 bases clipped from V and 5 bases from J, the junction kept 2 bases outside the gene matches. Germline CDR1 reads KGHSH; CDR2 reads LQKENI. The CDR3 spans 13 residues. The CDR3 is CASSSTGTGELFF. The CDR3 DNA sequence: TGTGCCAGCTCATCGACAGGGACCGGGGAGCTGTTTTTT.

This clone was counted once. V and J are TRBV4-2 and TRBJ2-7; 11 positions agree with TRBD2. Germline CDR1 reads LGHNA; CDR2 reads YNFKEQ. V lost 1 base, J lost 9 bases, and 8 bases stayed unmatched. The CDR3 runs to 15 residues. The CDR3 bases are TGTGCCAGCAGCCAAGTTCTAGCGGGGGGTGGAGGGCAGTACTTC. Translating gives CASSQVLAGGGGQYF.

The chain uses TRBV5-6 and TRBJ2-1, with TRBD1 matching 8 bases. The junction had 7 bases not matched to a gene; V was cut back by 5 bases and J by 6 bases. CDR3 length: 14 amino acids. The germline gives CDR1 SGHDT, CDR2 YYEEEE. Here the CDR3 DNA reads TGTGCCAGCAGGGACAGGGAATACGCCAATGAGCAGTTCTTC. This encodes CASRDREYANEQFF.

The V and J genes are TRBV30 and TRBJ1-4; the match to TRBD1 covers 9 bases. The trim removed 0 bases at V and 8 bases at J, leaving 4 bases unmatched. Germline V gives CDR1 GTSNPN, CDR2 SVGIG (reference sequence). The CDR3 totals 14 residues. DNA for the CDR3: TGTGCCTGGAGTGTTGGACAGGGGAGCGAAAAACTGTTTTTT. Encoded protein: CAWSVGQGSEKLFF.

The genes are TRBV7-9 and TRBJ1-4; tentative D call: TRBD1 (6 bases). V was cut by 2 bases and J by 8 bases, with 9 bases left in between. Germline-derived CDR1 and CDR2 are SEHNR and FQNEAQ (reference sequence). The CDR3 contains 13 residues. The CDR3 coding sequence is TGTGCCAGCAGCTTAACGACAGGCGAAAAACTGTTTTTT. The encoded protein is CASSLTTGEKLFF. Together with reference TRBV7-9 and TRBJ1-4, the CDR3 gives the full variable domain: DTGVSQNPRHKITKRGQNVTFRCDPISEHNRLYWYRQTLGQGPEFLTYFQNEAQLEKSRLLSDRFSAERPKGSFSTLEIQRTEQGDSAMYLCASSLTTGEKLFFGSGTQLSVL.

Concerning this clone itself: The sample has other DNA sequences that encode this CDR3 too. The V gene is TRBV5-4, the J gene TRBJ2-1; 11 bases map to TRBD2. With 4 bases clipped from V and 0 bases from J, the junction kept 6 bases outside the gene matches. The CDR3 runs 17 residues. Germline CDR1 SGHNT, CDR2 YYREEE (reference sequence). The CDR3 loop reads CASSVGGLAASYNEQFF. CDR3 in DNA: TGTGCCAGCAGCGTGGGGGGACTAGCGGCCTCCTACAATGAGCAGTTCTTC.